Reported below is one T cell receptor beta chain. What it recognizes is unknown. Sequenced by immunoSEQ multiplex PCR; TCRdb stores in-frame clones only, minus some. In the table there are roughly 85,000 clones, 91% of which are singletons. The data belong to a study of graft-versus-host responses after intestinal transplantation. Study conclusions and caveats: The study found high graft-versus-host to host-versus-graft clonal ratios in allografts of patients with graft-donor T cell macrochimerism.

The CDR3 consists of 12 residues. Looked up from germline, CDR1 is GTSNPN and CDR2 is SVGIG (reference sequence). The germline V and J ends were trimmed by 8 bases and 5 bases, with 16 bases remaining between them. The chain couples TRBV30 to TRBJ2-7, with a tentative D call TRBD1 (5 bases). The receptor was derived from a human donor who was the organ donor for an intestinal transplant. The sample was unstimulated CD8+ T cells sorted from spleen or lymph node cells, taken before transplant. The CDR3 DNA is TGTGCCCTTACACAGGCTAAAGACGAGCAGTACTTC. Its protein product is CALTQAKDEQYF.